This entry describes one T cell receptor beta chain. Its target is not known. The sample is drawn from a study of cytomegalovirus exposure and HLA in healthy donors. Broader study findings: Among the sequence variants, a highly shared cluster was likely an artifact of sequencing. Later, an analysis found that common viral pathogens appeared to be linked with several of the most significant clusters.

Trimming took 9 bases from V and 0 from J, leaving 11 bases between them. The CDR3 is made up of 13 amino acids. Germline CDR1 SGHAT, CDR2 FQNNGV. Primers included in the PCR were 60 Vbeta and 13 Jbeta primers. Assay: immunoSEQ multiplex PCR; the TCRdb copy retains only in-frame clones and omits some. The repertoire holds 80,000 to 95,000 clones, with roughly four fifths as singletons. This sequence joins TRBV11-2 and TRBJ1-1; D gene ambiguous. Sequencing was carried out using PBMCs. The receptor was isolated from a woman aged 18-35 years in good health and CMV-seropositive. CDR3 loop: CASFYSLNTEAFF. DNA for the CDR3: TGTGCCAGTTTTTACAGCTTGAACACTGAAGCTTTCTTT.